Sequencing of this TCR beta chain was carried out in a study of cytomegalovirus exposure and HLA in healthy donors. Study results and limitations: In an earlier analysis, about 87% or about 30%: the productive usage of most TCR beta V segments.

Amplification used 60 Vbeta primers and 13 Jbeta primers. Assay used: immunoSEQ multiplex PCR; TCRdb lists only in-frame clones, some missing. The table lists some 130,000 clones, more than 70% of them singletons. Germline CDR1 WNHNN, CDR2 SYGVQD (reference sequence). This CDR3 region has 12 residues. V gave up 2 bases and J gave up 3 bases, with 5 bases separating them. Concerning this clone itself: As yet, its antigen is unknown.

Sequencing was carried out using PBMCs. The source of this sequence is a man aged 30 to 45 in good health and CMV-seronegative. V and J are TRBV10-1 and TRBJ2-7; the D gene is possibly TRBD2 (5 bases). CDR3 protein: CASSEGLYEQYF. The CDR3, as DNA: TGCGCCAGCAGTGAGGGACTCTACGAGCAGTACTTC.